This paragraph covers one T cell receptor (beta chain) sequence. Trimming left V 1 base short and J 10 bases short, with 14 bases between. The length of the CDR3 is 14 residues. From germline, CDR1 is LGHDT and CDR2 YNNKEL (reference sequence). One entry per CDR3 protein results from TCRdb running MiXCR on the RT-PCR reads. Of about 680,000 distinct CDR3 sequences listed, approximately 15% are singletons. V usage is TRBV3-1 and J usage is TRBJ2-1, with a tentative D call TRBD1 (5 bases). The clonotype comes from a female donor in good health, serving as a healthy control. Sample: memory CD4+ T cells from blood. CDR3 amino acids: CASSQADSLWEQFF. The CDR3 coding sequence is TGTGCCAGCAGCCAAGCCGACAGTTTATGGGAGCAGTTCTTC.